Sequencing of this T cell receptor (beta chain) was carried out in a study of cytomegalovirus exposure and HLA in healthy donors. Per germline, CDR1 GTSNPN and CDR2 SVGIG (reference sequence). The V end was cut by 0 bases, the J end by 4 bases, with 15 bases between. The CDR3 loop spans 15 amino acids. PCR used 60 Vbeta primers and 13 Jbeta primers. Assay used: immunoSEQ multiplex PCR; TCRdb lists only in-frame clones, some missing. The sample yields 150,000 or so clones, about two thirds seen once. The donors, nominally healthy at sampling, likely had unrecorded immune exposures. The material sequenced was PBMCs. The sequence was obtained from a woman aged 18-35 years in good health and CMV-seronegative. The chain recombines TRBV30 with TRBJ2-5; no reliable D call. This CDR3 reads CAWSVQLASSETQYF. The CDR3 DNA is TGTGCCTGGAGTGTACAGCTTGCCAGTTCAGAGACCCAGTACTTC.